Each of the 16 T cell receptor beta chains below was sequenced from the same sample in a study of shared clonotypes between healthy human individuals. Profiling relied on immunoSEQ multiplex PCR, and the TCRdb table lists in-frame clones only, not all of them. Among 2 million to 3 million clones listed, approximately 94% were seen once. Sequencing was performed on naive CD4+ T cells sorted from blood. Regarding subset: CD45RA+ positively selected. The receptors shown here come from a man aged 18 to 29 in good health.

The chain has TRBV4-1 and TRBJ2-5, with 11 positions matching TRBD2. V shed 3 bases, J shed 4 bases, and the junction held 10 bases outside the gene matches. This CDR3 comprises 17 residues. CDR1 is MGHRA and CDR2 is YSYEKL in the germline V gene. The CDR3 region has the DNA TGCGCCAGCAGCCAGGGTCAGACTAGCGGGGTTGGAGAGACCCAGTACTTC. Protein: CASSQGQTSGVGETQYF.

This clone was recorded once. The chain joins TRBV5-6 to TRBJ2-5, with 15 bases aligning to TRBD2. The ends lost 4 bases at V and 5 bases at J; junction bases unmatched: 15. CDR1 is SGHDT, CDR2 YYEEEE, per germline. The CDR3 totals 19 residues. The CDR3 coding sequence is TGTGCCAGCAGCGGAACCGGGACGGTGGGACTAGCGGGAGGCGAGACCCAGTACTTC. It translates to CASSGTGTVGLAGGETQYF.

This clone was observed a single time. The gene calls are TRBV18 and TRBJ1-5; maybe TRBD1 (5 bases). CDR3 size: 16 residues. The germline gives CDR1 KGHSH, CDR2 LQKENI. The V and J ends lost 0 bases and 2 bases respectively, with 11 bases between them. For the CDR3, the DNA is TGTGCCAGCTCACCACCGTCCAGGGCGGGCAATCAGCCCCAGCATTTT. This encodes CASSPPSRAGNQPQHF.

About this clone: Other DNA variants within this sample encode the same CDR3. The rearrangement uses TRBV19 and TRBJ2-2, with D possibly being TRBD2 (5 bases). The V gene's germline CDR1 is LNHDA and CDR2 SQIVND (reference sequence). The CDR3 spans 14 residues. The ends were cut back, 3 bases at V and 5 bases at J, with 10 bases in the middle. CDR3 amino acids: CASSMVGGTGELFF. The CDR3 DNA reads TGTGCCAGTAGTATGGTGGGCGGGACCGGGGAGCTGTTTTTT.

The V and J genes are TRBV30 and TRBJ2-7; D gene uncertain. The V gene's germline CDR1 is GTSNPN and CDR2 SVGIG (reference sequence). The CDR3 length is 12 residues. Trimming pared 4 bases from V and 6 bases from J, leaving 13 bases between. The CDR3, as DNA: TGTGCCTGGAACATCGGACCCCTCGAGCAGTACTTC. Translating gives CAWNIGPLEQYF.

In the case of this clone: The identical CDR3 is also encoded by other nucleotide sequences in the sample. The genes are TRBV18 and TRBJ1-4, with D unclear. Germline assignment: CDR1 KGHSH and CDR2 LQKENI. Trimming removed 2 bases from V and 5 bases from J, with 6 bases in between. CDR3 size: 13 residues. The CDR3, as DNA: TGTGCCAGCTCACCATTGGGAAATGAAAAACTGTTTTTT. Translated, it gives CASSPLGNEKLFF.

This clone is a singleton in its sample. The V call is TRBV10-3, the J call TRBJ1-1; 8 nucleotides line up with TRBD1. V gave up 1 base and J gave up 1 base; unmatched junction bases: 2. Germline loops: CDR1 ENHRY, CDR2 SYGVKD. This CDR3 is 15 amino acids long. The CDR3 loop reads CAISELGQANTEAFF. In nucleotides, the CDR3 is TGTGCCATCAGTGAGTTGGGACAGGCGAACACTGAAGCTTTCTTT.

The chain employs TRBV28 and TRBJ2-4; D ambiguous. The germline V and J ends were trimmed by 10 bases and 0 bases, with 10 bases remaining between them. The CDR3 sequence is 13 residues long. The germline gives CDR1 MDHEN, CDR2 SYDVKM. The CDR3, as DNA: TGTGCCACCCTAGGGCGAGCCAAAAACATTCAGTACTTC. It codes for CATLGRAKNIQYF.

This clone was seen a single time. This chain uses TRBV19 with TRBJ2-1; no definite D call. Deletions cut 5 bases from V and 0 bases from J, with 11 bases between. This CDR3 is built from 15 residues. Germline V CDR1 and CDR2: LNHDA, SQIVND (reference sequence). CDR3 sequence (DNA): TGTGCCAGTAGTCGGTCCAAGAGCTCCTACAATGAGCAGTTCTTC. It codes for CASSRSKSSYNEQFF.

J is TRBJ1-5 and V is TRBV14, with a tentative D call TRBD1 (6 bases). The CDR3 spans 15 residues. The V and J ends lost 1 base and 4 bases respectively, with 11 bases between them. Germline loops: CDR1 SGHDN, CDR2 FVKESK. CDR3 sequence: CASSQGGGKNQPQHF. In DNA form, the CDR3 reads TGTGCCAGCAGCCAAGGGGGGGGCAAGAATCAGCCCCAGCATTTT.

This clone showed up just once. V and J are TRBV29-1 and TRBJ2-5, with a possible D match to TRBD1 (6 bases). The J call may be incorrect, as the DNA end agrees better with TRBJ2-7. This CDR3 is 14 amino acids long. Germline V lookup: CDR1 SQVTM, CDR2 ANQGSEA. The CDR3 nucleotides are TGCAGCGTTGCCGGCAGGGGAAATTCCTACGAGCAGTACTTC. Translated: CSVAGRGNSYEQYF.

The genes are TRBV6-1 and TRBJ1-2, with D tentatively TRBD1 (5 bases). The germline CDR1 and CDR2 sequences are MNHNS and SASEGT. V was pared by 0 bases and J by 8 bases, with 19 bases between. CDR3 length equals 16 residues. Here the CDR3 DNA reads TGTGCCAGCAGTGAAGCGCGAGGGGTCAGGGACCGGGGCTACACCTTC. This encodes CASSEARGVRDRGYTF.

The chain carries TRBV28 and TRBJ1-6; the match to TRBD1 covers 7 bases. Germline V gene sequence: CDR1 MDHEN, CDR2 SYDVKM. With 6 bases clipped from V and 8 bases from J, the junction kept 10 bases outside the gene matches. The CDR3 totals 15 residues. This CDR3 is CASRFDRVAHSPLHF. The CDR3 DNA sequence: TGTGCCAGCAGATTCGACAGGGTAGCACATTCACCCCTCCACTTT.

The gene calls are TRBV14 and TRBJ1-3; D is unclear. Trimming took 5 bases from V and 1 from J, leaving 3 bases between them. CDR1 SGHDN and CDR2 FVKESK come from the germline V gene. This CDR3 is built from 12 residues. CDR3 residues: CASSGSGNTIYF. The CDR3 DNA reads TGTGCCAGCAGCGGGTCTGGAAACACCATATATTTT.

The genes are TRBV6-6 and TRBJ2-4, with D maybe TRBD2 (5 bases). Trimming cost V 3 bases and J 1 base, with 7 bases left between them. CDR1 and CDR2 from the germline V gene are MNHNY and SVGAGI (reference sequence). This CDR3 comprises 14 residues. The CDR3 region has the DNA TGTGCCAGCAGTTATCGAGGGGCCAAAAACATTCAGTACTTC. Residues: CASSYRGAKNIQYF.

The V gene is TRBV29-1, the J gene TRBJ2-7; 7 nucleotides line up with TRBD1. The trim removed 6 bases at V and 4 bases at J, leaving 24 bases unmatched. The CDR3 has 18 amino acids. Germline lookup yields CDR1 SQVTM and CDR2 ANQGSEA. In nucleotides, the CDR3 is TGCAGCGTCCAAGAGGGGCCCCCGGGACAGAGTTTTATTTACGAGCAGTACTTC. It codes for CSVQEGPPGQSFIYEQYF.